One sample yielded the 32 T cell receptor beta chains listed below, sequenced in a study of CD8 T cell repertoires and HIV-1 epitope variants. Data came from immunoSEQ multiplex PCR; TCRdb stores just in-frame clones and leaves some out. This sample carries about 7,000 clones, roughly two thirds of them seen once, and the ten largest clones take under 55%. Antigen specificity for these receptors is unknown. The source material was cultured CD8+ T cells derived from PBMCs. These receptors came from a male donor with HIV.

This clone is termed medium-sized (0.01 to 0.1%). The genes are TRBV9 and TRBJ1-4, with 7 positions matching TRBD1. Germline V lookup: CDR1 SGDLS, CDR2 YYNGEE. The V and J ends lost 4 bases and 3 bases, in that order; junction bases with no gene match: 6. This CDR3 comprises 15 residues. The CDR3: CASSPRDSSNEKLFF. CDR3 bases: TGTGCCAGCAGCCCAAGGGACAGTTCTAATGAAAAACTGTTTTTT.

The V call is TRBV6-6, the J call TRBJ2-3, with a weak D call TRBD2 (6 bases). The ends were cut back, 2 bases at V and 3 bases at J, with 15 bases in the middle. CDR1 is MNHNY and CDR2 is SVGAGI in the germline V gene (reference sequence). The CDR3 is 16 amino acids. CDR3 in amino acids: CASSYLGPAGTDTQYF. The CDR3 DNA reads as TGTGCCAGCAGTTACCTCGGCCCAGCGGGTACAGATACGCAGTATTTT.

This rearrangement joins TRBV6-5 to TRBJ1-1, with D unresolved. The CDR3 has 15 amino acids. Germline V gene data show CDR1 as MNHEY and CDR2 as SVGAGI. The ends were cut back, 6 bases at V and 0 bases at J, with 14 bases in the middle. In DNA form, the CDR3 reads TGTGCCAGCAGGAGGGCGATCGACTTGAACACTGAAGCTTTCTTT. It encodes CASRRAIDLNTEAFF.

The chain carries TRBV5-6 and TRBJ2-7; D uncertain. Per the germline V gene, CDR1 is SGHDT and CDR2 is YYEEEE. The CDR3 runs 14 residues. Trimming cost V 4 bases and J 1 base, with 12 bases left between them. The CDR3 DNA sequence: TGTGCCAGCAGCAATGACTTGGAATCCTACGAGCAGTACTTC. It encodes CASSNDLESYEQYF.

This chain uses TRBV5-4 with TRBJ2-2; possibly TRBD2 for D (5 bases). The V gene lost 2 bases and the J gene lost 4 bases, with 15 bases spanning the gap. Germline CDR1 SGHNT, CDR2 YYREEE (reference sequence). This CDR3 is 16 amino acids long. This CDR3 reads CASSLLGLPATGELFF. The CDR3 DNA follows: TGTGCCAGCAGCTTACTAGGTCTACCTGCCACCGGGGAGCTGTTTTTT.

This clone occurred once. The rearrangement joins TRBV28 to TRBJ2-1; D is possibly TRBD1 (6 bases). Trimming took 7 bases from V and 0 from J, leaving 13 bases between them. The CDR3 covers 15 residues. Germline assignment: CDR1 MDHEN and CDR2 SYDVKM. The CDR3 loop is CASTRARGSYNEQFF. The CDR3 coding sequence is TGTGCCAGCACCCGCGCCAGGGGCTCCTACAATGAGCAGTTCTTC.

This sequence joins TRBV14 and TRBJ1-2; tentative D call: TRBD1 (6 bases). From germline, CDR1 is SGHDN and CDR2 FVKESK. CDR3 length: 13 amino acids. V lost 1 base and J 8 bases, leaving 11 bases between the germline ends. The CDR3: CASSQAQGTGYTF. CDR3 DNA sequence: TGTGCCAGCAGCCAAGCACAGGGAACCGGCTACACCTTC.

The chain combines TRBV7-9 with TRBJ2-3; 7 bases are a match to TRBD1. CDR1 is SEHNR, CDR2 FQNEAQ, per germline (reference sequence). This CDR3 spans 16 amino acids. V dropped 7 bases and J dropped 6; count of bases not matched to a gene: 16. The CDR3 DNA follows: TGTGCCAGCACCCGCCCACAAGGGGGCGAGGCGGATACGCAGTATTTT. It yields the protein CASTRPQGGEADTQYF. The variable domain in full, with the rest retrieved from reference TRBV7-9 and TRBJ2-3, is DTGVSQNPRHKITKRGQNVTFRCDPISEHNRLYWYRQTLGQGPEFLTYFQNEAQLEKSRLLSDRFSAERPKGSFSTLEIQRTEQGDSAMYLCASTRPQGGEADTQYFGPGTRLTVL.

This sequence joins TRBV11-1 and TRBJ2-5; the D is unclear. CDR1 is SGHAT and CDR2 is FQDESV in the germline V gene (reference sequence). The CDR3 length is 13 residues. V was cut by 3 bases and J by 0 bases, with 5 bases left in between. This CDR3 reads CASSFIHQETQYF. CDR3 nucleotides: TGTGCCAGCAGCTTTATCCACCAAGAGACCCAGTACTTC.

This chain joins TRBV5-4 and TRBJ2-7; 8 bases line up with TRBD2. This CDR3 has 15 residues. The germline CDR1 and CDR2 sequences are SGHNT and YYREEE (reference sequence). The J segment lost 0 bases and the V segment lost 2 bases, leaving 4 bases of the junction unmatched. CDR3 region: CASSFKAGVSYEQYF. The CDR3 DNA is TGTGCCAGCAGCTTTAAAGCGGGGGTCTCCTACGAGCAGTACTTC. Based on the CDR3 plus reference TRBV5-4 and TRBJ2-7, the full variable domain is ETGVTQSPTHLIKTRGQQVTLRCSSQSGHNTVSWYQQALGQGPQFIFQYYREEENGRGNFPPRFSGLQFPNYSSELNVNALELDDSALYLCASSFKAGVSYEQYFGPGTRLTVT.

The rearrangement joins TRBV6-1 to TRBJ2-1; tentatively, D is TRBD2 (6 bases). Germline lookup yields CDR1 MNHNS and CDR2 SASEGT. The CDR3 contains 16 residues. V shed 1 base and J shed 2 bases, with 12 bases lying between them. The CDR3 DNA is TGTGCCAGCAGTGAAGAGGGGAGGTTTACCTACAATGAGCAGTTCTTC. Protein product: CASSEEGRFTYNEQFF.

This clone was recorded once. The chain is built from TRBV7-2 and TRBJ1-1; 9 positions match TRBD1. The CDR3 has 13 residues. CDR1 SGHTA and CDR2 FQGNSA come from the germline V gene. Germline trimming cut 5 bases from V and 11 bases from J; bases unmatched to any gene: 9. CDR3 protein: CASSRTGASRAFF. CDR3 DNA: TGTGCCAGCAGCCGGACAGGGGCCTCCCGCGCTTTCTTT. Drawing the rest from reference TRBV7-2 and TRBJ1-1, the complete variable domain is GAGVSQSPSNKVTEKGKDVELRCDPISGHTALYWYRQSLGQGLEFLIYFQGNSAPDKSGLPSDRFSAERTGGSVSTLTIQRTQQEDSAVYLCASSRTGASRAFFGQGTRLTVV.

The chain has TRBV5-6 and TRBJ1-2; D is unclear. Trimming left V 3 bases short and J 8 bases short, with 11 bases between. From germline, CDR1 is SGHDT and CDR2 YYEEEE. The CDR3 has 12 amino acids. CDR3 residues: CASSYRIGGYTF. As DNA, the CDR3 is TGTGCCAGCAGCTATCGAATAGGGGGCTACACCTTC.

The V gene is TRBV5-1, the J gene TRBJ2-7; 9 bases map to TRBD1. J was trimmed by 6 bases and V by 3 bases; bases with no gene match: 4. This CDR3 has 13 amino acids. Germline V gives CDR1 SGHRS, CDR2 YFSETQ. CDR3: CASSSGTGSEQYF. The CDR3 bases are TGCGCCAGCAGCTCAGGGACAGGGAGCGAGCAGTACTTC.

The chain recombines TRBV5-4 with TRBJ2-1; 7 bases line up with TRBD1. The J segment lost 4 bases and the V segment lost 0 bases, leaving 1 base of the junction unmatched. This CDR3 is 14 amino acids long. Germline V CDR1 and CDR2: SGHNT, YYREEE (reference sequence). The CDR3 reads CASSLGDSYNEQFF. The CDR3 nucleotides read TGTGCCAGCAGCTTGGGGGACAGTTACAATGAGCAGTTCTTC. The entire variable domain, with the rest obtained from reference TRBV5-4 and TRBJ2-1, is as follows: ETGVTQSPTHLIKTRGQQVTLRCSSQSGHNTVSWYQQALGQGPQFIFQYYREEENGRGNFPPRFSGLQFPNYSSELNVNALELDDSALYLCASSLGDSYNEQFFGPGTRLTVL.

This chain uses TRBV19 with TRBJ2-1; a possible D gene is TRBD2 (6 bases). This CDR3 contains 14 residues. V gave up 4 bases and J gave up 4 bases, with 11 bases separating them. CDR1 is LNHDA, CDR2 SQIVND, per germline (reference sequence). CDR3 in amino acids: CASSSELAYNEQFF. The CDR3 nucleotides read TGTGCCAGTAGTAGCGAACTAGCATACAATGAGCAGTTCTTC.

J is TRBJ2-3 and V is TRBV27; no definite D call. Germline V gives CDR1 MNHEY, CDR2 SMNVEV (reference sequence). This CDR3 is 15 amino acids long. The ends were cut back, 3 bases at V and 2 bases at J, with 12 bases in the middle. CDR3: CASSLSIGPTDTQYF. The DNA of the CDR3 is TGTGCCAGCAGTTTGAGTATCGGTCCCACAGATACGCAGTATTTT.

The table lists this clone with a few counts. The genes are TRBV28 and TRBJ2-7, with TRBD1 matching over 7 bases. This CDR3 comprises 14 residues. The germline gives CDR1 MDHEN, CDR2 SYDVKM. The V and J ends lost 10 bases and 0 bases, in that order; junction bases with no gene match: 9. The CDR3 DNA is TGTGCCATTGATGGACAGGATAGCTCCTACGAGCAGTACTTC. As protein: CAIDGQDSSYEQYF.

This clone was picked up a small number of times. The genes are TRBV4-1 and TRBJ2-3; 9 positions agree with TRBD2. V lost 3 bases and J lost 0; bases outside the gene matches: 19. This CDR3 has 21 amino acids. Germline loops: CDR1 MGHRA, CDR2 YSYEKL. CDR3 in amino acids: CASSQPSIQRGALSSTDTQYF. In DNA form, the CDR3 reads TGCGCCAGCAGCCAGCCAAGTATACAGCGGGGGGCCTTAAGCAGCACAGATACGCAGTATTTT.

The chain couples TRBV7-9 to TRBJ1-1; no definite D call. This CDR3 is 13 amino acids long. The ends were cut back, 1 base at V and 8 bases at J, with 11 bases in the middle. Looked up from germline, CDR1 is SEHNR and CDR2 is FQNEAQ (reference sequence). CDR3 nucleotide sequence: TGTGCCAGCAGCTTAGAGGCAGCTGTAGAAGCTTTCTTT. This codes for CASSLEAAVEAFF.

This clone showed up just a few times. CDR3 DNA: TGCGCCAGCAGCCAAGAGTCGGTC. It specifies CASSQESV. The gene calls are TRBV4-3 and TRBJ2-7; no firm D call. Germline CDR1 and CDR2: LGHNA and YSLEER. This CDR3 has 8 residues.

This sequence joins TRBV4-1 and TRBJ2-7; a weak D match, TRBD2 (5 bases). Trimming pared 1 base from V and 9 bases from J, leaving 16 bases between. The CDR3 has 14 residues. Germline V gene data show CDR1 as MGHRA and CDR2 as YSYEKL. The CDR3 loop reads CASSQVSGGGLQYF. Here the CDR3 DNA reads TGCGCCAGCAGCCAAGTTTCCGGAGGCGGGCTGCAGTACTTC.

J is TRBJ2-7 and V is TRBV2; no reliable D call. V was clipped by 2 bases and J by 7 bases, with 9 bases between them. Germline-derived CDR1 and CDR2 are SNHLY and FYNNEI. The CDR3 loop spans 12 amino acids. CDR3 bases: TGTGCCAGCAGTGAAAGCGTTAGGGAGCAGTACTTC. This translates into CASSESVREQYF.

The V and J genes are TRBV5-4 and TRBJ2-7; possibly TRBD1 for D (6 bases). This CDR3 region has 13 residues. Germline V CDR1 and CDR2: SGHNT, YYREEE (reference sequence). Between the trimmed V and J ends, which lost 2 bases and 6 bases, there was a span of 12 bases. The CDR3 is CASSFTGSGEQYF. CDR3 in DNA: TGTGCCAGCAGCTTCACAGGGAGCGGCGAGCAGTACTTC.

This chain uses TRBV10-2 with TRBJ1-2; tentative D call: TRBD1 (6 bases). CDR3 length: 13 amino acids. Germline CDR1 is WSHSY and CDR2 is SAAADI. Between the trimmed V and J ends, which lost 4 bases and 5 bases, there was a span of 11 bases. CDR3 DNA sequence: TGCGCCAGCAGTGGACAGGCTCTTTATGGCTACACCTTC. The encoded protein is CASSGQALYGYTF.

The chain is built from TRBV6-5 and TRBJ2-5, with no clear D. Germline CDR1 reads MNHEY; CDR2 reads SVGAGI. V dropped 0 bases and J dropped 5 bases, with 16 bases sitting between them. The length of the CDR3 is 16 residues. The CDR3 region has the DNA TGTGCCAGCAGTTACTCGTCGGGCGCCGGTTGGGAGACCCAGTACTTC. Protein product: CASSYSSGAGWETQYF.

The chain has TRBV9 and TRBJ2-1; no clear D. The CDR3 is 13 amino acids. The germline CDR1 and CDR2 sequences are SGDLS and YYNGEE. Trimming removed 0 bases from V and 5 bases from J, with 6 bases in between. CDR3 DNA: TGTGCCAGCAGCGTAGTAACTCACAATGAGCAGTTCTTC. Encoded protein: CASSVVTHNEQFF.

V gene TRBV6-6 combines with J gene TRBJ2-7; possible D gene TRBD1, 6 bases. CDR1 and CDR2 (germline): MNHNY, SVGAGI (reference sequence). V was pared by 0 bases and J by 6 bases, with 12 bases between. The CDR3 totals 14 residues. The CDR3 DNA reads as TGTGCCAGCAGTTACTCGACAGGTTGGGGCGAGCAGTACTTC. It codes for CASSYSTGWGEQYF.

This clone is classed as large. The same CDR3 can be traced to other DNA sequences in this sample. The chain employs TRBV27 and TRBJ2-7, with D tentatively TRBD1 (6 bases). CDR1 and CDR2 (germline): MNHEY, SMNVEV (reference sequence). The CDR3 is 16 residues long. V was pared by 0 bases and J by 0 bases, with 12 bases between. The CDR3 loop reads CASSLSQGTLSYEQYF. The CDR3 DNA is TGTGCCAGCAGTTTATCACAGGGAACCCTCTCCTACGAGCAGTACTTC.

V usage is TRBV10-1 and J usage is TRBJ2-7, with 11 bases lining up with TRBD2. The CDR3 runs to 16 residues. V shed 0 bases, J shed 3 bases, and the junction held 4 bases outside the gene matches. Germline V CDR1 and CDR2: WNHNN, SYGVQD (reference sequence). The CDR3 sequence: CASSESTSGDHYEQYF. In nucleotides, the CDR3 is TGCGCCAGCAGTGAGTCGACTAGCGGGGATCACTACGAGCAGTACTTC.

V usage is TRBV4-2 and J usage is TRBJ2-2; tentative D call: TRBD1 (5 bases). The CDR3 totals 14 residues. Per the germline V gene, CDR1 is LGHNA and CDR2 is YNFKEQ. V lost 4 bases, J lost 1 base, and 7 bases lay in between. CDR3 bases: TGTGCCAGCAGCCCCGACAGGAACACCGGGGAGCTGTTTTTT. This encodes CASSPDRNTGELFF.

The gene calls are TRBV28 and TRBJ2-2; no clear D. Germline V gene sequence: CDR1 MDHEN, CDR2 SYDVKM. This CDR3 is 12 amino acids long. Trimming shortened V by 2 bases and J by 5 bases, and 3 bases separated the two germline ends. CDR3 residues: CASSLNTGELFF. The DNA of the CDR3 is TGTGCCAGCAGTTTAAATACCGGGGAGCTGTTTTTT.